This TCR beta chain was sequenced for a study of tumor-infiltrating lymphocytes in oesophageal squamous cell carcinoma. Looked up from germline, CDR1 is GTSNPN and CDR2 is SVGIG (reference sequence). The CDR3 sequence is 12 residues long. A single record per CDR3 protein comes from TCRdb applying MiXCR to the PCR reads. The table lists 15,000 to 20,000 distinct CDR3 sequences, around two fifths of them singletons, with roughly a sixth in the top ten. There are a few counts of this clonotype. This rearrangement joins TRBV30 to TRBJ2-5; a weak D match, TRBD2 (5 bases). The J call may not be correct, given that the DNA end is closer to TRBJ2-7. The clonotype was recovered from a female donor with esophageal squamous cell carcinoma. The specimen sequenced was normal esophageal tissue next to the tumor. The CDR3 nucleotides are TGTGCCTGGACGGGGTATTCCTACGAGCAGTACTTC. This gives the protein CAWTGYSYEQYF.